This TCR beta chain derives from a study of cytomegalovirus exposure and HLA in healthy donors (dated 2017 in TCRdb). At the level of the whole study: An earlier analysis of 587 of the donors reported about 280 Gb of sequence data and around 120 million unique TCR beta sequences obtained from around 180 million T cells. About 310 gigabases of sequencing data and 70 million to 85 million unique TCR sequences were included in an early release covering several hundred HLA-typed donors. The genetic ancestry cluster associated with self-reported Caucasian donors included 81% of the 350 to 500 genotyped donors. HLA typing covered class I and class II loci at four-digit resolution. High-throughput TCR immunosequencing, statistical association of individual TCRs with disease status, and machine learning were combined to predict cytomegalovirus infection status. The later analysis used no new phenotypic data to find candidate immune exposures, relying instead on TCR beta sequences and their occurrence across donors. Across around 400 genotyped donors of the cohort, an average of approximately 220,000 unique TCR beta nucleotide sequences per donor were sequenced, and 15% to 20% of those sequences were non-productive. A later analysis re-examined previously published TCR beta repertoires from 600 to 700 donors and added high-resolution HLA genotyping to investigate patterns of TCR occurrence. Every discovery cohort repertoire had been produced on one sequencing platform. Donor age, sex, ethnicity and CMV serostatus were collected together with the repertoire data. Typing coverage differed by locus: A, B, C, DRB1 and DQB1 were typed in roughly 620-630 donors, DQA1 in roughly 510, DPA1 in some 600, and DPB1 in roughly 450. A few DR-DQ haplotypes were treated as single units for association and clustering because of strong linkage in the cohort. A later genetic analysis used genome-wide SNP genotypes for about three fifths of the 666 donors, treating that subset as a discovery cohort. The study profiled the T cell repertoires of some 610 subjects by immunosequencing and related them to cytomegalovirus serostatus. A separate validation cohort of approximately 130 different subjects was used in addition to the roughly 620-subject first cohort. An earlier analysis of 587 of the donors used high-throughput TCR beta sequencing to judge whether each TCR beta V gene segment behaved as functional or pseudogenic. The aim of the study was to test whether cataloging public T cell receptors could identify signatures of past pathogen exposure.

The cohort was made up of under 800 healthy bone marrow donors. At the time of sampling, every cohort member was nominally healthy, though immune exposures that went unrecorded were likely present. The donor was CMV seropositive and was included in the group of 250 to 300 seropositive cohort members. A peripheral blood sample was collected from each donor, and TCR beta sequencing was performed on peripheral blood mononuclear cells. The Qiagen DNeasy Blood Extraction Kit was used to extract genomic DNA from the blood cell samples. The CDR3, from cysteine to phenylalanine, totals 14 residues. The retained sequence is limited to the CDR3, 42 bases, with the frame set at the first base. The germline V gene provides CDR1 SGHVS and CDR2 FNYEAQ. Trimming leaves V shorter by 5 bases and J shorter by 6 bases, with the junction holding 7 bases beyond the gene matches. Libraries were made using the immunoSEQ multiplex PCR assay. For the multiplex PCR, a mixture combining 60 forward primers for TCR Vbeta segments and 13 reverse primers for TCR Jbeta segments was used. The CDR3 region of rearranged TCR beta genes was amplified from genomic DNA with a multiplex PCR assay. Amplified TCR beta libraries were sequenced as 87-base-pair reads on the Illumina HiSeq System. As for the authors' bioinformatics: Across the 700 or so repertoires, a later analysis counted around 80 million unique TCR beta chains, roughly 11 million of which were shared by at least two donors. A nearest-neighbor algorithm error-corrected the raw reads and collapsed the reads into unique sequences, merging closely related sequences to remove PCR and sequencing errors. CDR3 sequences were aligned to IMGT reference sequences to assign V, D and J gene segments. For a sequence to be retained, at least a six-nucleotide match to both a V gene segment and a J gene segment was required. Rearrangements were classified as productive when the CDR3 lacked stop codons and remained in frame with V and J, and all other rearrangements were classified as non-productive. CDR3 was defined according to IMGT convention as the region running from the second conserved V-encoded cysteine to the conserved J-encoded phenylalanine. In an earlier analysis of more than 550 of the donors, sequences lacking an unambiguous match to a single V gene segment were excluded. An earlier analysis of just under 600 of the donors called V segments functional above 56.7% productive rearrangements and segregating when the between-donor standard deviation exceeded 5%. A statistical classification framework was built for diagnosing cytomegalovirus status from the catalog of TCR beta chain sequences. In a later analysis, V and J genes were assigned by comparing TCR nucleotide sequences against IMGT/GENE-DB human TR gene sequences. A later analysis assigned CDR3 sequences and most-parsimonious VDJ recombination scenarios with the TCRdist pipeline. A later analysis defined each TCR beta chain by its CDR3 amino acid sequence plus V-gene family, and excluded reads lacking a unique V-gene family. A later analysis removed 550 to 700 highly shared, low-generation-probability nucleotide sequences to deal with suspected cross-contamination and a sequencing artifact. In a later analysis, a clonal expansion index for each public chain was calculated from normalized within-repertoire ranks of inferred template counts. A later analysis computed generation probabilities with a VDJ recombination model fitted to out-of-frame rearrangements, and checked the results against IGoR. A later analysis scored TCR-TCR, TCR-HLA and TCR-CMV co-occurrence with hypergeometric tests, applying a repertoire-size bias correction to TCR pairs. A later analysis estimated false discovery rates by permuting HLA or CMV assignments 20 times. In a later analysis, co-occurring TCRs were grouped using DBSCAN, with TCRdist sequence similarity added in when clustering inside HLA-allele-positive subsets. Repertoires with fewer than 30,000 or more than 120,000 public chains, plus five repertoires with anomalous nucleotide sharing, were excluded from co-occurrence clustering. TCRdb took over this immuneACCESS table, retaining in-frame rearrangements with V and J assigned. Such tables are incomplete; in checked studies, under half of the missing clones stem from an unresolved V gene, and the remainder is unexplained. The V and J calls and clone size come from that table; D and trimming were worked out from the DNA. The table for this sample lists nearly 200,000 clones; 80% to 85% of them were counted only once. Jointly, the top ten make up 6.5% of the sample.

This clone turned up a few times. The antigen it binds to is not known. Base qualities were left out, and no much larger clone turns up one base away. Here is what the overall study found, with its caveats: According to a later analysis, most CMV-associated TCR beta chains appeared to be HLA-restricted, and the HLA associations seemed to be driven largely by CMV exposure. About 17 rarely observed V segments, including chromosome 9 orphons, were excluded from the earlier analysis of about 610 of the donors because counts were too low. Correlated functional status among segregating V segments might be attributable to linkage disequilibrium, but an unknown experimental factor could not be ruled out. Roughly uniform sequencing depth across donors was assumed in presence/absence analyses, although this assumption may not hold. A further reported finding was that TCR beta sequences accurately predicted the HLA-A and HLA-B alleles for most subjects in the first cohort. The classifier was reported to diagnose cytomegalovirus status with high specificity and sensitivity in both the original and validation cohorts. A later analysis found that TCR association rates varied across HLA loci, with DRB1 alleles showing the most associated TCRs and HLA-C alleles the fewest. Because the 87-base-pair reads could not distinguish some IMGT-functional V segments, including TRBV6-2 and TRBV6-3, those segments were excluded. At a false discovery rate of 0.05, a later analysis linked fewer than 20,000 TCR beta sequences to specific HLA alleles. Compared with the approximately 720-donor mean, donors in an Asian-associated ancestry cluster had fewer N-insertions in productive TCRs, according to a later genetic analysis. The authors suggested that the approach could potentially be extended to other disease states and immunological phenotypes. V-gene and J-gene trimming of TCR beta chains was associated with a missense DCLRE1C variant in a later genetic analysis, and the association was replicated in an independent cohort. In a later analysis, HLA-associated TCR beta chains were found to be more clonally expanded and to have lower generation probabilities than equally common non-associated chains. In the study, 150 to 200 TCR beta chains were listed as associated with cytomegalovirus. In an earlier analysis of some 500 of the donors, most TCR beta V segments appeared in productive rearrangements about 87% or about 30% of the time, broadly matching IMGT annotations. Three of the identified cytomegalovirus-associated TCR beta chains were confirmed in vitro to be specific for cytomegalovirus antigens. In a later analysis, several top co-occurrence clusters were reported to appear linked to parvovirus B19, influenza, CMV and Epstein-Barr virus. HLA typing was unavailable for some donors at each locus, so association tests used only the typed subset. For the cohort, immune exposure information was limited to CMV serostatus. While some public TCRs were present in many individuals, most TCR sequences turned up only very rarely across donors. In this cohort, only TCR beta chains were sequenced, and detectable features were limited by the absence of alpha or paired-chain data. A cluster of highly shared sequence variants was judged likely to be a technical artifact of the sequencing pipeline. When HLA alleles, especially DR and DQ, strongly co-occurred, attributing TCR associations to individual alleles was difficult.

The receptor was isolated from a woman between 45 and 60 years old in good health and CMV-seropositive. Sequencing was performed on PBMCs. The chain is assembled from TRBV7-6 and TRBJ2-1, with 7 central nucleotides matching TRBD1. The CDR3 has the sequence CASSEGTASNEQFF. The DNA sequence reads TGTGCCAGCAGCGAAGGGACAGCCTCCAATGAGCAGTTCTTC.